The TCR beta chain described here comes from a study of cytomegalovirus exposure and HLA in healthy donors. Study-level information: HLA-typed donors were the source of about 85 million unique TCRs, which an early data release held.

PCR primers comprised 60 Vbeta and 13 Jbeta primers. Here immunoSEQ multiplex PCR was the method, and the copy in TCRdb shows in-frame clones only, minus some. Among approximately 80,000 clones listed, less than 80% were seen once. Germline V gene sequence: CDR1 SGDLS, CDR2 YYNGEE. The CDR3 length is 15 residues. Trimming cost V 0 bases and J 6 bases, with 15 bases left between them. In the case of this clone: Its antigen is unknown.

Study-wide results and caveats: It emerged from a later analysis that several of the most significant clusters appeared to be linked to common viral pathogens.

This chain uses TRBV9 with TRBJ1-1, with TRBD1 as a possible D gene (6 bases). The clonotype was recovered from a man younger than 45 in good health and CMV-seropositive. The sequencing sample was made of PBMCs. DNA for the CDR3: TGTGCCAGCAGCGTAGTTGTCACTGCAGGGGCTGAAGCTTTCTTT. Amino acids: CASSVVVTAGAEAFF. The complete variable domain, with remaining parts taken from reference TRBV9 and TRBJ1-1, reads DSGVTQTPKHLITATGQRVTLRCSPRSGDLSVYWYQQSLDQGLQFLIQYYNGEERAKGNILERFSAQQFPDLHSELNLSSLELGDSALYFCASSVVVTAGAEAFFGQGTRLTVV.